These 13 T cell receptor beta chains share one sample of origin, sequenced in a study of blood T cell repertoires in COVID-19. The data were produced by immunoSEQ multiplex PCR, yet TCRdb's version contains in-frame clones alone and is incomplete. The repertoire holds 150,000 to 200,000 clones, with about nine tenths as singletons. Input material: peripheral blood. The source is a man aged 25 to 40 with COVID-19, enrolled during active disease.

The V call is TRBV7-3, the J call TRBJ1-1; possible D gene TRBD1, 6 bases. Trimming cost V 2 bases and J 4 bases, with 11 bases left between them. This CDR3 contains 14 residues. Germline V CDR1 and CDR2: SGHTA, FQGTGA. CDR3 in DNA: TGTGCCAGCAGCTTAGCAGGGGAGCGCACTGAAGCTTTCTTT. It yields the protein CASSLAGERTEAFF.

The chain links TRBV19 to TRBJ2-7; 7 positions agree with TRBD1. Per the germline V gene, CDR1 is LNHDA and CDR2 is SQIVND (reference sequence). This CDR3 spans 14 amino acids. V shed 1 base and J 3 bases; nucleotides not matched to a gene: 3. The CDR3 sequence: CASSIGGQLYEQYF. CDR3 DNA: TGTGCCAGTAGTATAGGGGGACAGCTCTACGAGCAGTACTTC.

The chain joins TRBV27 to TRBJ2-6; no clear D. V lost 4 bases and J lost 1, with 8 bases in between. Germline assignment: CDR1 MNHEY and CDR2 SMNVEV (reference sequence). This CDR3 spans 15 amino acids. CDR3: CASSSPSSGANVLTF. Here the CDR3 DNA reads TGTGCCAGCAGTTCTCCGAGTTCTGGGGCCAACGTCCTGACTTTC.

The chain employs TRBV19 and TRBJ1-1, with 8 bases that match TRBD1. Losses at the gene ends were 4 bases for V and 8 bases for J; bases not matched to a gene: 18. Germline loops: CDR1 LNHDA, CDR2 SQIVND (reference sequence). There are 17 residues in the CDR3. CDR3 protein: CASSRRQGLGVTREAFF. CDR3 bases: TGTGCCAGTAGTAGACGACAGGGGCTTGGAGTTACTCGAGAAGCTTTCTTT.

This chain connects TRBV14 to TRBJ1-1, with a tentative D call TRBD1 (6 bases). Trimming removed 0 bases from V and 7 bases from J, with 12 bases in between. This CDR3 spans 14 amino acids. Germline-derived CDR1 and CDR2 are SGHDN and FVKESK. CDR3 sequence: CASSQDLRGGEAFF. CDR3 DNA sequence: TGTGCCAGCAGCCAAGATCTCAGGGGCGGTGAAGCTTTCTTT.

The table lists this clone with a few counts. J is TRBJ2-1 and V is TRBV5-1, with TRBD2 matching over 8 bases. The CDR3 is 19 residues long. The V gene end was trimmed by 4 bases and the J gene end by 0 bases; junction bases not matched to a gene: 15. CDR1 SGHRS and CDR2 YFSETQ come from the germline V gene. The CDR3 protein is CASSPKGRRLAGSYNEQFF. Here the CDR3 DNA reads TGCGCCAGCAGCCCCAAAGGACGGCGGCTAGCGGGCTCCTACAATGAGCAGTTCTTC.

This chain connects TRBV12-3 or TRBV12-4 to TRBJ2-1; the D is unclear. This CDR3 comprises 10 residues. Between the trimmed V and J ends, which lost 3 bases and 10 bases, there was a span of 4 bases. The CDR3 is CASSFYEQFF. The CDR3 bases are TGTGCCAGCAGTTTCTACGAGCAGTTCTTC.

The chain combines TRBV10-3 with TRBJ1-1; the D gene is possibly TRBD1 (5 bases). The germline V and J ends were trimmed by 2 bases and 4 bases, with 11 bases remaining between them. There are 14 residues in the CDR3. Per germline, CDR1 ENHRY and CDR2 SYGVKD. The CDR3 protein is CAISEATGGTEAFF. The CDR3 coding sequence is TGTGCCATCAGTGAGGCCACGGGGGGCACTGAAGCTTTCTTT.

This sequence joins TRBV27 and TRBJ1-6, with D hard to call. This CDR3 has 16 residues. V was shortened by 5 bases and J by 7 bases, with 18 bases between the two germline ends. Germline V gene sequence: CDR1 MNHEY, CDR2 SMNVEV (reference sequence). CDR3 protein: CASSTRPGAKNSPLHF. In DNA, the CDR3 is TGTGCCAGCAGTACACGGCCGGGAGCCAAGAATTCACCCCTCCACTTT.

The rearrangement joins TRBV7-8 to TRBJ1-3; D is unresolved. The CDR3 extends over 12 amino acids. V dropped 2 bases and J dropped 3 bases, with 2 bases sitting between them. CDR1 and CDR2 from the germline V gene are SGHVS and FQNEAQ. CDR3 in DNA: TGTGCCAGCAGCTTACTTGGAAACACCATATATTTT. Its protein product is CASSLLGNTIYF.

In regard to this clone: Other nucleotide sequences from this sample produce the same CDR3. This chain uses TRBV20-1 with TRBJ1-4; D gene uncertain. V was trimmed by 3 bases and J by 3 bases, leaving 8 bases between them. The CDR3 consists of 13 residues. Germline V gene data show CDR1 as DFQATT and CDR2 as SNEGSKA (reference sequence). This CDR3 is CSASRGANEKLFF. CDR3 sequence (DNA): TGCAGTGCTAGTCGCGGGGCTAATGAAAAACTGTTTTTT.

V and J are TRBV5-1 and TRBJ1-6, with 7 bases lining up with TRBD1. Germline lookup yields CDR1 SGHRS and CDR2 YFSETQ. This CDR3 contains 16 residues. J was trimmed by 7 bases and V by 0 bases; bases with no gene match: 7. The CDR3 DNA is TGCGCCAGCAGCTTGGGCGGACAGGCGCCGAATTCACCCCTCCACTTT. It yields the protein CASSLGGQAPNSPLHF. The whole variable domain, filled in from reference TRBV5-1 and TRBJ1-6, reads KAGVTQTPRYLIKTRGQQVTLSCSPISGHRSVSWYQQTPGQGLQFLFEYFSETQRNKGNFPGRFSGRQFSNSRSEMNVSTLELGDSALYLCASSLGGQAPNSPLHFGNGTRLTVT.

This clone was detected only once. This sequence joins TRBV4-2 and TRBJ2-3; 8 nucleotides match TRBD2. The CDR3 runs to 15 residues. Trimming at V came to 5 bases and at J to 2 bases, leaving 6 bases not matched to a gene. Germline assignment: CDR1 LGHNA and CDR2 YNFKEQ. This CDR3 is CASSDPGLDTDTQYF. Here the CDR3 DNA reads TGTGCCAGCAGCGACCCGGGACTAGACACAGATACGCAGTATTTT.